This entry concerns a single T cell receptor beta chain. This sample was taken from a study of blood T cell repertoires in COVID-19. As for the study in general: PBMCs, B-cell-depleted T cells, or T cells provided the cDNA or gDNA that made up the material.

TCRdb's copy holds only in-frame clones and misses some; the assay was immunoSEQ multiplex PCR. Of almost 250,000 clones in the sample, around 84% were seen once. The CDR3 is 15 residues long. Germline V lookup: CDR1 SGHDT, CDR2 YYEEEE. V was cut by 2 bases and J by 0 bases, with 11 bases left in between. The receptor's source is a woman between 50 and 59 years old who had recovered from COVID-19. The genes are TRBV5-6 and TRBJ1-2; possibly TRBD1 for D (6 bases). Source material: PBMCs or T cells enriched from blood (not recorded which). The CDR3: CASSLGGLANYGYTF. DNA of the CDR3: TGTGCCAGCAGCTTAGGGGGATTGGCTAACTATGGCTACACCTTC.